A selection of T cell receptor beta chains follows, all from one sample in a study of shared clonotypes between healthy human individuals. Sequencing used immunoSEQ multiplex PCR; TCRdb keeps in-frame clones, though not all of them. The sample has 950,000 to 1,200,000 clones, 60% to 85% seen once. Sequenced sample: memory CD4+ T cells from PBMCs. The receptors shown here come from a man aged 18 to 30 in good health. Some clones in this sample may be carry-over from other donors' samples. CDR3s include the opening cysteine and the closing phenylalanine or tryptophan. D genes are given only for firm matches. Size values are once, few and many counts, or a class for expanded clones, and some rows have none.

J,D,V,size,DNA,CDR3
TRBJ1-5,NA,TRBV28,NA,TGTGCCAGCAGTTTAGTCGGACAGCCCCAGCATTTT,CASSLVGQPQHF
TRBJ2-1,NA,TRBV10-1,NA,TGCGCCAGCAGTCCAGTCGGACCTACCCAGCAGTTCTTC,CASSPVGPTQQFF
TRBJ2-7,NA,TRBV5-5,few,TGTGCCAGCAGCTTGCTCCGCGGAGGTGGGCTTAAGTACGAGCAGTACTTC,CASSLLRGGGLKYEQYF
TRBJ1-2,NA,TRBV28,NA,TGTGCCAGCAGTTTAACAGACTATAACTATGGCTACACCTTC,CASSLTDYNYGYTF
TRBJ2-5,TRBD1,TRBV27,NA,TGTGCCAGCAGTTCATTGGGACAGGGCTTGGCCCAGTACTTC,CASSSLGQGLAQYF
TRBJ2-7,NA,TRBV15,NA,TGTGCCACCAGCAGAGGGACAGATAACGAGCAGTACTTC,CATSRGTDNEQYF
TRBJ2-1,TRBD2,TRBV7-3,once,TGTGCCAGCAGCCCCGAAGCGGGAGCCCGGGGCAATGAGCAGTTCTTC,CASSPEAGARGNEQFF
TRBJ2-7,TRBD2,TRBV11-3,NA,TGTGCCAGCAGCTTGGGACTAGCTTACGAGCAGTACTTC,CASSLGLAYEQYF
TRBJ1-2,NA,TRBV5-5,NA,TGTGCCAGCAGCTCCCTCTTGGGGGGCTACACCTTC,CASSSLLGGYTF
TRBJ2-3,NA,TRBV5-1,once,TGCGCCAGCAGCTTGGGCGGGACAGCCGGAGATACGCAGTATTTT,CASSLGGTAGDTQYF
TRBJ2-7,TRBD1,TRBV5-1,NA,TGCGCCAGCAGCTCCACCGGGACAGAGTCCTACGAGCAGTACTTC,CASSSTGTESYEQYF